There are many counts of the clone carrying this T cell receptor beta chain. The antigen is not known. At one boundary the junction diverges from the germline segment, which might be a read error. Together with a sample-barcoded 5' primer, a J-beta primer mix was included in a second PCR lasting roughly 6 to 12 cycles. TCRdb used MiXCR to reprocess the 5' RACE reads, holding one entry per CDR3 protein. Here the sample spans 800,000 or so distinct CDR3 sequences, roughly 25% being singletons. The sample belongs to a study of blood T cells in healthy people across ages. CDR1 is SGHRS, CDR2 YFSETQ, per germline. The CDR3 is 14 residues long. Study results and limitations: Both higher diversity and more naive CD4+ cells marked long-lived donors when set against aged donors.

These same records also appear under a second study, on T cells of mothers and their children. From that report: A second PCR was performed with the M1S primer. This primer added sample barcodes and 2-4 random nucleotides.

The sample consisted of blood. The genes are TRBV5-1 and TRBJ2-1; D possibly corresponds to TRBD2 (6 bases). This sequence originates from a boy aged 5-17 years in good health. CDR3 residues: CASSSGDSYNEQFF. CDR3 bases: TGTGCCAGCAGTTCGGGGGATTCCTACAATGAGCAGTTCTTC.